This T cell receptor (beta chain) stems from a study of CD8 T cells in ankylosing spondylitis. This clonotype was counted many times. The V end lost 4 bases, the J end lost 1 base, and 10 bases lay between the germline ends. This CDR3 spans 14 amino acids. Germline V gives CDR1 ENHRY, CDR2 SYGVKD. TCRdb re-analysed the 5' RACE reads in MiXCR, keeping a single row per CDR3 protein. The table includes roughly 180,000 distinct CDR3 sequences, over 10% detected once. The material sequenced was blood, either unsorted or a sorted T cell fraction (not recorded which). This sequence originates from a female donor with ankylosing spondylitis or in good health (not recorded which). The chain joins TRBV10-3 to TRBJ2-5, with a weak D call TRBD2 (6 bases). The CDR3 protein is CAISAVGSQETQYF. The CDR3 coding sequence is TGTGCCATCAGTGCCGTCGGGAGCCAAGAGACCCAGTACTTC.